Shown below are 14 T cell receptor beta chains from a single sample sequenced in a study of neoadjuvant anti-PD-1 for oral cavity cancer. The assay was immunoSEQ multiplex PCR, and TCRdb's table has in-frame clones only and misses some. The repertoire holds around 16,000 clones, with around 74% as singletons. The specimen comprised PBMCs, sampled before nivolumab (anti-PD-1) treatment. Every receptor here comes from a person aged 35-80 years with oral cavity squamous cell carcinoma.

This clone was detected only a few times. The rearrangement uses TRBV7-6 and TRBJ2-1; D uncertain. This CDR3 is 13 amino acids long. Deletions cut 1 base from V and 9 bases from J, with 10 bases between. CDR1 and CDR2 from the germline V gene are SGHVS and FNYEAQ. The CDR3 nucleotides are TGTGCCAGCAGCTTAGGGGCTAGAAGTGAGCAGTTCTTC. This translates into CASSLGARSEQFF.

The sample holds a few counts of this clone. The chain joins TRBV29-1 to TRBJ1-1, with 7 bases lining up with TRBD1. In germline, CDR1 is SQVTM, CDR2 ANQGSEA. After removal of 3 bases from V and 5 bases from J, the junction contained 6 bases not matched to a gene. CDR3 size: 13 residues. CDR3 residues: CSVESGGYTEAFF. CDR3 sequence (DNA): TGCAGCGTTGAGTCAGGGGGATATACTGAAGCTTTCTTT.

V and J are TRBV5-1 and TRBJ1-2, with D possibly matching TRBD1 (6 bases). V was cut by 0 bases and J by 1 base, with 13 bases left in between. CDR3 length equals 16 residues. Germline values: CDR1 SGHRS, CDR2 YFSETQ. The CDR3 DNA reads TGCGCCAGCAGCTTGGAACCTCAGGGGCTTAACTATGGCTACACCTTC. This encodes CASSLEPQGLNYGYTF. The whole variable domain, filled in from reference TRBV5-1 and TRBJ1-2, reads KAGVTQTPRYLIKTRGQQVTLSCSPISGHRSVSWYQQTPGQGLQFLFEYFSETQRNKGNFPGRFSGRQFSNSRSEMNVSTLELGDSALYLCASSLEPQGLNYGYTFGSGTRLTVV.

This sequence joins TRBV13 and TRBJ1-1; a weak D match, TRBD1 (6 bases). CDR3 size: 13 residues. Germline CDR1 reads PRHDT; CDR2 reads FYEKMQ (reference sequence). Trimming removed 2 bases from V and 7 bases from J, with 11 bases in between. CDR3 amino acids: CASSLQGLGEAFF. The DNA for the CDR3 is TGTGCCAGCAGCTTACAGGGGTTGGGTGAAGCTTTCTTT.

This chain connects TRBV7-2 to TRBJ1-5; D gene unclear. Germline CDR1 is SGHTA and CDR2 is FQGNSA. The V and J ends lost 3 bases and 4 bases respectively, with 7 bases between them. The CDR3 has 13 amino acids. The CDR3 bases are TGTGCCAGCAGCTTGATAGATAATCAGCCCCAGCATTTT. This sequence encodes CASSLIDNQPQHF.

This chain connects TRBV30 to TRBJ2-5; TRBD2 is a possible D gene (5 bases). V lost 0 bases, J lost 5 bases, and 7 bases lay in between. CDR1 and CDR2 from the germline V gene are GTSNPN and SVGIG (reference sequence). The CDR3 covers 12 residues. CDR3 sequence reads: CAWSVTGETQYF. In nucleotides, the CDR3 is TGTGCCTGGAGTGTTACGGGGGAGACCCAGTACTTC.

This clone was recorded a few times. The chain carries TRBV30 and TRBJ1-1, with 10 nucleotides matching TRBD1. From germline, CDR1 is GTSNPN and CDR2 SVGIG (reference sequence). V dropped 2 bases and J dropped 7; count of bases not matched to a gene: 10. The CDR3 length is 15 residues. The CDR3 bases are TGTGCCTGGAGTCCCCTGGGGACAGGGGCCAATGAAGCTTTCTTT. Its protein product is CAWSPLGTGANEAFF.

V and J are TRBV5-1 and TRBJ1-1; D unclear. The CDR3 is 14 residues long. Trimming cost V 4 bases and J 5 bases, with 15 bases left between them. Germline loops: CDR1 SGHRS, CDR2 YFSETQ. In nucleotides, the CDR3 is TGCGCCAGCAGCCTGCAGACCTCTGGGACTGAAGCTTTCTTT. Protein sequence: CASSLQTSGTEAFF.

This clone was counted only a few times. This chain links TRBV10-3 with TRBJ1-1; D unclear. The CDR3 runs to 15 residues. With 2 bases removed from V and 0 bases from J, the gap between germline ends came to 10 bases. The germline CDR1 and CDR2 sequences are ENHRY and SYGVKD. The CDR3: CAISEDKGMNTEAFF. CDR3 sequence (DNA): TGTGCCATCAGTGAGGACAAGGGCATGAACACTGAAGCTTTCTTT.

This clone showed up just a few times. CDR3 nucleotide sequence: TGTGCCAGCAGTTTTCTAGGCCCTCTCAACTATGGCTACACCTTC. It yields the protein CASSFLGPLNYGYTF. The chain has TRBV28 and TRBJ1-2; the D is unclear. The V end was cut by 3 bases, the J end by 2 bases, with 13 bases between. The germline CDR1 and CDR2 sequences are MDHEN and SYDVKM. The CDR3 length is 15 residues.

The gene calls are TRBV2 and TRBJ1-1; D uncertain. Germline CDR1 reads SNHLY; CDR2 reads FYNNEI. V gave up 4 bases and J gave up 5 bases, with 8 bases separating them. The CDR3 runs to 12 residues. The CDR3 spells CASSATGTEAFF. The CDR3 DNA reads as TGTGCCAGCAGTGCTACTGGGACTGAAGCTTTCTTT. Using reference TRBV2 and TRBJ1-1 for the parts outside the CDR3, the full variable domain is EPEVTQTPSHQVTQMGQEVILRCVPISNHLYFYWYRQILGQKVEFLVSFYNNEISEKSEIFDDQFSVERPDGSNFTLKIRSTKLEDSAMYFCASSATGTEAFFGQGTRLTVV.

This chain connects TRBV19 to TRBJ2-7; TRBD1 is a possible D gene (6 bases). CDR1 is LNHDA and CDR2 is SQIVND in the germline V gene (reference sequence). V was trimmed by 5 bases and J by 3 bases, leaving 11 bases between them. This CDR3 has 13 amino acids. The CDR3 DNA follows: TGTGCCAGTAGTCGGGACAAGTACTACGAGCAGTACTTC. It encodes CASSRDKYYEQYF. Looking up the rest from reference TRBV19 and TRBJ2-7 gives the full variable domain: DGGITQSPKYLFRKEGQNVTLSCEQNLNHDAMYWYRQDPGQGLRLIYYSQIVNDFQKGDIAEGYSVSREKKESFPLTVTSAQKNPTAFYLCASSRDKYYEQYFGPGTRLTVT.

This rearrangement joins TRBV7-8 to TRBJ1-1; D ambiguous. V was shortened by 1 base and J by 1 base, with 7 bases between the two germline ends. This CDR3 contains 14 residues. Germline values: CDR1 SGHVS, CDR2 FQNEAQ. The DNA for the CDR3 is TGTGCCAGCAGCTTAGTGCGCCAGAACACTGAAGCTTTCTTT. It specifies CASSLVRQNTEAFF.

The genes are TRBV5-1 and TRBJ1-2, with D maybe TRBD1 (5 bases). The CDR3 has 14 residues. Germline V CDR1 and CDR2: SGHRS, YFSETQ. V dropped 4 bases and J dropped 8 bases, with 18 bases sitting between them. The CDR3 nucleotides are TGCGCCAGCAGCCCTCTAGGGGAAGGAAAGGGCTACACCTTC. Translation gives CASSPLGEGKGYTF.